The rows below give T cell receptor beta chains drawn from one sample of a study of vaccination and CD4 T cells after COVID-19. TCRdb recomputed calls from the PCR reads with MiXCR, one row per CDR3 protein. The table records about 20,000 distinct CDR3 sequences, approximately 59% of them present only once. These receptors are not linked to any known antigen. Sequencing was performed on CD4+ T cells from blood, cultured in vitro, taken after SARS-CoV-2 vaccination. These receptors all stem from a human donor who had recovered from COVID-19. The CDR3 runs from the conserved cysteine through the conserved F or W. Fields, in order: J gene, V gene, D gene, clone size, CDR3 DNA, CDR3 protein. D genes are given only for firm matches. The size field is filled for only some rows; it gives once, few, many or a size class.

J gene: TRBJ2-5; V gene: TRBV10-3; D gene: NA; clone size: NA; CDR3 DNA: TGTGCCATCAGTGACAGGACAGAGTACCAAGAGACCCAGTACTTC; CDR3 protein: CAISDRTEYQETQYF
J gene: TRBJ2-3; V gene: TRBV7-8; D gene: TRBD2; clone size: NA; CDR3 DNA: TGTGCCAGCAGCTTATGGGCTAGCGGAGACACAGATACGCAGTATTTT; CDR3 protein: CASSLWASGDTDTQYF
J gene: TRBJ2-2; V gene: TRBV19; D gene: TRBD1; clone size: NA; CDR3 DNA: TGTGCCAGTAGCCGTACTTTAGGGACAGCGAACACCGGGGAGCTGTTTTTT; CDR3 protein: CASSRTLGTANTGELFF
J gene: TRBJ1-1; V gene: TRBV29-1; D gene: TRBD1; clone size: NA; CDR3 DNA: TGCAGCGTGAGACAGGGGTCTAACACTGAAGCTTTCTTT; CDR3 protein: CSVRQGSNTEAFF
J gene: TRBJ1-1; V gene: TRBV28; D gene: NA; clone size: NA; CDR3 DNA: TGTGCCAGCAGTTTGGGAAGGGCTGAAGCTTTCTTT; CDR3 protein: CASSLGRAEAFF
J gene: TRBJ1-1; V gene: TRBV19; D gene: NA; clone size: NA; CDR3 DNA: TGTGCCAGTAGTAGGGGTTTCGGGGGCACTGAAGCTTTCTTT; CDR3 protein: CASSRGFGGTEAFF
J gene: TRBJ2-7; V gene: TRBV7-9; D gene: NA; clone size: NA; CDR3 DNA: TGCGCCAGCAGCTTGTCGACACACCTGCCGAACGAGCAGTACTTC; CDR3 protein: CASSLSTHLPNEQYF
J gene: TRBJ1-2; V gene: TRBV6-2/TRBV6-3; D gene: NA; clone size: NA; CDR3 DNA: TGTGCCGGGGCCCACGGACAGTCCTTGTTGGGCTACACCTTC; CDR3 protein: CAGAHGQSLLGYTF
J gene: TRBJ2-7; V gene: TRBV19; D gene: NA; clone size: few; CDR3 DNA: TGTGCCAGTAGTCAACAGGGAAAGAGCGAGCAGTACTTC; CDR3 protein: CASSQQGKSEQYF
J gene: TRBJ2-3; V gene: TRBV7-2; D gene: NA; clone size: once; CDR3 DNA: TGTGCCAGCAGCTTAGCGACCGTCACAGATACGCAGTATTTT; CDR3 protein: CASSLATVTDTQYF
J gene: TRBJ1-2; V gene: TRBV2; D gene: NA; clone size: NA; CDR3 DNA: TGTGCCAGCAGGGCGGGACCTAATAACTATGGCTACACCTTC; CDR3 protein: CASRAGPNNYGYTF
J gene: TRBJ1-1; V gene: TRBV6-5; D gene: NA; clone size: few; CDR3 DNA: TGTGCCAGCAGTTACTCGTTTCGGGAAGGGGCTGAAGCTTTCTTT; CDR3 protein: CASSYSFREGAEAFF
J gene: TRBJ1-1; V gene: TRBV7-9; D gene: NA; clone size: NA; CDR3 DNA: TGTGCCAGCAGCTTAGGGGAGGGCACTGAAGCTTTCTTT; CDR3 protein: CASSLGEGTEAFF
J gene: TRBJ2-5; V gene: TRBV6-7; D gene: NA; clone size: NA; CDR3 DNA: TGTGCCAGCAGTCCCTTTCTGGAGACCCAGTACTTC; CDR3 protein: CASSPFLETQYF
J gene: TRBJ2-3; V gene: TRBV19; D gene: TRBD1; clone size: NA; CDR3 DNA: TGTGCCGGTAGTATTGACGGGACAGGGTACAGCACAGATACGCAGTATTTT; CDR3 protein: CAGSIDGTGYSTDTQYF
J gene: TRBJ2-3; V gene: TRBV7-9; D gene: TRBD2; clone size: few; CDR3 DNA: TGTGCCAGCAGCGTCTCCGGGGGGGGCAGGACAGATACGCAGTATTTT; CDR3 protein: CASSVSGGGRTDTQYF
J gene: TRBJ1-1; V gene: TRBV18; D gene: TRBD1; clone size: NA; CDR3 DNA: TGTGCCAGCTCACAACTTCAGGGGGCCGGCGACACTGAAGCTTTCTTT; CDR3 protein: CASSQLQGAGDTEAFF
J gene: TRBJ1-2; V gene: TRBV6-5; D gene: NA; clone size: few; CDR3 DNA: TGTGCCAGCAGTTACGCCAGTAACTATGGCTACACCTTC; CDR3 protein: CASSYASNYGYTF
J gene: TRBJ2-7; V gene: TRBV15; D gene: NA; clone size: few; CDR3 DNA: TGTGCCACCAGCAGGTCAGGGGCTACCTACGAGCAGTACTTC; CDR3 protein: CATSRSGATYEQYF
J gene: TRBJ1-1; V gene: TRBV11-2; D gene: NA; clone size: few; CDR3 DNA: TGTGCCAGCAGCTTAGACCTTAACAGGGTGGCTGAAGCTTTCTTT; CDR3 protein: CASSLDLNRVAEAFF
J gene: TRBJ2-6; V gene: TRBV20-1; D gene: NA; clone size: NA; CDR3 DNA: TGCAGTGCTTCAGGGGCGCTCTCTGGGGCCAACGTCCTGACTTTC; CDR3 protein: CSASGALSGANVLTF
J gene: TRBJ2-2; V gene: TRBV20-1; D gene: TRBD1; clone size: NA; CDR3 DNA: TGCAGTGCTAGAGATGACAGGGGTACCGGGGAGCTGTTTTTT; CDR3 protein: CSARDDRGTGELFF
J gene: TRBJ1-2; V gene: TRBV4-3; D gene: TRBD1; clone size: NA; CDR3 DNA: TGCGCCAGCAGCCTTGCAGGGGGCGCGTATGGCTACACCTTC; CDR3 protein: CASSLAGGAYGYTF
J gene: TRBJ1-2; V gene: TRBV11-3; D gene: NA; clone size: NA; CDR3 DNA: TGTGCCAGCAGCTTAGTGCGTTATGATGGCTACACCTTC; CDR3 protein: CASSLVRYDGYTF
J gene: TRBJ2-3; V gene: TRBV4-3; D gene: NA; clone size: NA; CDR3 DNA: TGCGCCAGCAGCCAAGATAGCGGCACAGATACGCAGTATTTT; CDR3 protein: CASSQDSGTDTQYF
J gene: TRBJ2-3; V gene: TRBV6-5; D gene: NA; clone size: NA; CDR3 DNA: NA; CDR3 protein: CASSSSVRRGTDTQYF
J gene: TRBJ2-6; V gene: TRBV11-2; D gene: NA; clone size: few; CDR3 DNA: TGTGCCAGCAGCTTCAGTGTTGTGCCCTCTGGGGCCAACGTCCTGACTTTC; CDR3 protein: CASSFSVVPSGANVLTF
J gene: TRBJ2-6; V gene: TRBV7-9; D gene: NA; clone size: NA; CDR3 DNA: TGTGCCAGCAGCTTATGGGGCAGGGTCTCTGGGGCCAACGTCCTGACTTTC; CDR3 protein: CASSLWGRVSGANVLTF
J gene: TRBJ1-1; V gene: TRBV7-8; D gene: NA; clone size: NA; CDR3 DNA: TGTGCCAGCAGCTTAAAAGAGAACACTGAAGCTTTCTTT; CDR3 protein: CASSLKENTEAFF
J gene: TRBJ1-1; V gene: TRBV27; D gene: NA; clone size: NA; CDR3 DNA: TGTGCCAGCAGTAATGACCTCATGGTAGGGAACACTGAAGCTTTCTTT; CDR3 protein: CASSNDLMVGNTEAFF
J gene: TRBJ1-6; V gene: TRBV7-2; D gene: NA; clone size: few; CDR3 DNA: TGTGCCAGCAGCTTCGGCCCCCTGGATACACCCCTCCACTTT; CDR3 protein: CASSFGPLDTPLHF